Below are 18 T cell receptor beta chains sequenced from a single sample in a study of T cell responses to AZD1222 COVID-19 vaccine (dated by TCRdb to the early 2020s). The protocol used for the library was the immunoSEQ multiplex PCR assay. TCRdb carries this immuneACCESS record with in-frame sequences only. Its versions omit some clonotypes, under half of them owing to an unresolved V gene in the studies checked, with the rest unexplained. This sample lists some 170,000 clones; around nine tenths were detected once. The ten largest clones add up to 1.5% to 2% of the sample. Sample time point, as interpreted from the label and publication: baseline before first vaccination. The sample was peripheral blood, taken on day 0 of AZD1222 vaccination. These TCRs come from an adult in good health.

The J gene is TRBJ2-7, the V gene TRBV30, with D perhaps matching TRBD1 (6 bases). Trimming removed 2 bases at V and 5 bases at J, with 10 bases between. This CDR3 is built from 12 residues. The germline V gene has CDR1 GTSNPN and CDR2 SVGIG (reference sequence). The CDR3 protein is CAWSSQGNEQYV. In nucleotides, the CDR3 is TGTGCCTGGAGTTCACAGGGTAACGAGCAGTACGTC.

The V gene is TRBV6-5, the J gene TRBJ1-4; D not resolved. The CDR3 loop spans 14 amino acids. V was trimmed by 4 bases and J by 8 bases, leaving 14 bases between them. Germline loops: CDR1 MNHEY, CDR2 SVGAGI. CDR3 residues: CASSSSHLGEKLFF. CDR3 nucleotide sequence: TGTGCCAGCAGTTCTTCTCATCTAGGCGAAAAACTGTTTTTT.

This rearrangement joins TRBV5-1 to TRBJ2-1, with 9 bases identical to TRBD1. Per the germline V gene, CDR1 is SGHRS and CDR2 is YFSETQ. Trimming cost V 0 bases and J 5 bases; bases outside gene matches: 6. This CDR3 has 16 residues. The chain's CDR3 is CASSLAQGQGHNEQFF. The CDR3 DNA sequence: TGCGCCAGCAGCTTGGCCCAGGGACAGGGCCACAATGAGCAGTTCTTC.

The CDR3 region is CASSLETGRLGTQYF. In nucleotides, the CDR3 is TGTGCCAGCAGCTTAGAGACAGGGAGATTGGGGACCCAGTACTTC. This chain connects TRBV7-2 to TRBJ2-5; 7 bases align to TRBD1. The CDR3 consists of 15 residues. Germline assignment: CDR1 SGHTA and CDR2 FQGNSA. V lost 1 base to trimming and J lost 7 bases; unmatched junction nucleotides: 9.

The chain recombines TRBV7-2 with TRBJ1-4; possibly TRBD1 for D (5 bases). The V end lost 4 bases, the J end lost 8 bases, and 17 bases lay between the germline ends. The CDR3 runs to 15 residues. Germline CDR1 reads SGHTA; CDR2 reads FQGNSA. The CDR3 loop reads CASSSPGTPPEKLFF. The CDR3 nucleotides are TGTGCCAGCAGCTCTCCCGGGACCCCACCCGAAAAACTGTTTTTT.

The chain is built from TRBV2 and TRBJ2-1; D gene uncertain. Germline V gene data show CDR1 as SNHLY and CDR2 as FYNNEI. V was trimmed by 8 bases and J by 5 bases, leaving 7 bases between them. The CDR3 runs to 11 residues. The CDR3 loop reads CASDYDNEQFF. Here the CDR3 DNA reads TGTGCCAGCGATTATGACAATGAGCAGTTCTTC.

To note about this clone: Other DNA variants within this sample encode the same CDR3. Here the CDR3 DNA reads TGCGCCAGCAGCTTGGGAGCGGGGGGACTCACAGATACGCAGTATTTT. Protein product: CASSLGAGGLTDTQYF. V and J are TRBV5-1 and TRBJ2-3, with 9 nucleotides matching TRBD2. The CDR3 is 16 amino acids. Trimming at V came to 0 bases and at J to 2 bases, leaving 4 bases not matched to a gene. CDR1 SGHRS and CDR2 YFSETQ come from the germline V gene.

This chain's CDR3 is CASSGGDEKLFF. The CDR3 nucleotides are TGTGCCAGTTCAGGGGGGGATGAAAAACTGTTTTTT. This chain links TRBV19 with TRBJ1-4; 7 nucleotides match TRBD1. Germline CDR1 is LNHDA and CDR2 is SQIVND (reference sequence). This CDR3 contains 12 residues. V was clipped by 8 bases and J by 6 bases; unmatched bases: 3.

This clone was counted a few times. The rearrangement links TRBV6-6 to TRBJ2-5; the D is unclear. Per the germline V gene, CDR1 is MNHNY and CDR2 is SVGAGI (reference sequence). The CDR3 totals 10 residues. V was shortened by 7 bases and J by 6 bases, with 6 bases between the two germline ends. The CDR3 sequence: CASTRKTQYF. The CDR3 coding sequence is TGTGCCAGCACGAGGAAGACCCAGTACTTC.

This chain joins TRBV6-5 and TRBJ2-2; the D gene is possibly TRBD1 (6 bases). Trimming removed 6 bases at V and 1 base at J, with 12 bases between. Germline-derived CDR1 and CDR2 are MNHEY and SVGAGI. This CDR3 is built from 15 residues. CDR3 residues: CASSPTGLNTGELFF. The CDR3 DNA follows: TGTGCCAGCAGCCCAACAGGGCTGAACACCGGGGAGCTGTTTTTT.

The chain recombines TRBV5-1 with TRBJ1-4; 7 positions agree with TRBD1. Germline CDR1 SGHRS, CDR2 YFSETQ. V trimming: 0 bases; J trimming: 5 bases; junction bases outside the gene matches: 4. This CDR3 region has 15 residues. Here the CDR3 reads CASSLEGTVNEKLFF. The DNA of the CDR3 is TGCGCCAGCAGCTTGGAGGGGACAGTGAATGAAAAACTGTTTTTT.

This clone was picked up one time. The chain joins TRBV28 to TRBJ1-2; 8 bases agree with TRBD1. Unmatched junction bases numbered 12, after V lost 2 bases and J lost 7 bases. The CDR3 extends over 16 amino acids. Germline-derived CDR1 and CDR2 are MDHEN and SYDVKM. The CDR3: CASSLPWGQGAVGYTF. The CDR3 DNA reads as TGTGCCAGCAGTTTACCATGGGGGCAGGGGGCAGTTGGCTACACCTTC.

The J gene is TRBJ1-1, the V gene TRBV25-1; D remains unclear. This CDR3 contains 12 residues. Germline-derived CDR1 and CDR2 are MGHDK and SYGVNS. V was pared by 2 bases and J by 5 bases, with 6 bases between. The chain's CDR3 is CASSEGMTEAFF. CDR3 bases: TGTGCCAGCAGTGAAGGCATGACTGAAGCTTTCTTT.

This chain links TRBV5-6 with TRBJ2-3, with TRBD1 matching 9 bases. Germline assignment: CDR1 SGHDT and CDR2 YYEEEE. V shed 4 bases, J shed 3 bases, and the junction held 6 bases outside the gene matches. CDR3 length: 15 amino acids. The CDR3 sequence is CASSPTTGGTDTQYF. DNA of the CDR3: TGTGCCAGCAGCCCGACGACAGGGGGTACAGATACGCAGTATTTT. Filled out from reference TRBV5-6 and TRBJ2-3, the complete variable domain reads DAGVTQSPTHLIKTRGQQVTLRCSPKSGHDTVSWYQQALGQGPQFIFQYYEEEERQRGNFPDRFSGHQFPNYSSELNVNALLLGDSALYLCASSPTTGGTDTQYFGPGTRLTVL.

The V call is TRBV10-2, the J call TRBJ1-5; D is undetermined. Germline V gene lookup returns CDR1 WSHSY and CDR2 SAAADI. The CDR3 has 14 amino acids. The V gene lost 2 bases and the J gene lost 4 bases, with 9 bases spanning the gap. Here the CDR3 DNA reads TGCGCCAGCAGTGAGGCGAGTGTTAATCAGCCCCAGCATTTT. Translation gives CASSEASVNQPQHF.

The chain carries TRBV4-2 and TRBJ2-7, with TRBD2 matching over 12 bases. V trimming: 4 bases; J trimming: 0 bases; junction bases outside the gene matches: 1. Germline V CDR1 and CDR2: LGHNA, YNFKEQ. The CDR3 is 15 residues long. The CDR3 DNA reads as TGTGCCAGCAGCCCGACTAGCGGGAGCTCCTACGAGCAGTACTTC. Translating gives CASSPTSGSSYEQYF.

The V call is TRBV7-8, the J call TRBJ2-2; 7 bases line up with TRBD2. CDR3 length: 16 residues. The V gene end was trimmed by 5 bases and the J gene end by 4 bases; junction bases not matched to a gene: 10. The germline V gene encodes CDR1 SGHVS and CDR2 FQNEAQ. The CDR3 region is CASSPRRGEGTGELFF. The CDR3 region has the DNA TGTGCCAGCAGCCCCCGGCGAGGGGAGGGCACCGGGGAGCTGTTTTTT.

With respect to this clone: The same CDR3 arises from other DNA sequences in this sample as well. The rearrangement uses TRBV10-3 and TRBJ1-5; D gene ambiguous. The CDR3 is 12 amino acids. The ends were cut back, 2 bases at V and 6 bases at J, with 5 bases in the middle. In germline, CDR1 is ENHRY, CDR2 SYGVKD. CDR3 in DNA: TGTGCCATCAGTGAGGGGGTTCAGCCCCAGCATTTT. Its protein is CAISEGVQPQHF.